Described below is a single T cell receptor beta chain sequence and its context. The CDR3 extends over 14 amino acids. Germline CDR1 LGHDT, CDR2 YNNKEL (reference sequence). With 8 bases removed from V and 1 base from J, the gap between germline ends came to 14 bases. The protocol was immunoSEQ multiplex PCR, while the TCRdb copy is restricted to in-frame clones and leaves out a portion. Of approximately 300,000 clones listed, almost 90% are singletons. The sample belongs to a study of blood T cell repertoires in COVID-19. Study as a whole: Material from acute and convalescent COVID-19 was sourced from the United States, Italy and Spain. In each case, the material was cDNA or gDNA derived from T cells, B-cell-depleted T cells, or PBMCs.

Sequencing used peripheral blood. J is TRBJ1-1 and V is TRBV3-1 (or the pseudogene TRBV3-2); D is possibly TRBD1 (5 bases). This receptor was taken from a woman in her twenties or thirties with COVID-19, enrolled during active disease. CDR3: CASGEGRENTEAFF. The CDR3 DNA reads TGTGCCAGCGGGGAGGGCAGGGAGAACACTGAAGCTTTCTTT.